One sample yielded the 6 T cell receptor beta chains listed below, sequenced in a study of PD-1 blockade in classical Hodgkin lymphoma. The repertoire was sequenced with immunoSEQ multiplex PCR; TCRdb's copy has only in-frame clones and lacks some. The sample lists roughly 7,700 clones; 80% to 90% were seen once. Each of the patients experienced relapse following autologous stem cell transplantation, and their brentuximab vedotin exposure differed. The authors purified CD4+ T cells from thawed PBMCs by magnetic negative selection. The sample in question was CD4+ T cells from blood, obtained at baseline. The receptors were sampled from a human donor with classical Hodgkin lymphoma.

The rearrangement joins TRBV11-1 to TRBJ2-7; maybe TRBD1 (6 bases). The germline V gene has CDR1 SGHAT and CDR2 FQDESV (reference sequence). The CDR3 contains 16 residues. V was cut by 2 bases and J by 1 base, with 15 bases left in between. CDR3 loop: CASSLMGAYTSYEQYF. The CDR3 nucleotides are TGTGCCAGCAGCTTAATGGGGGCATATACGTCCTACGAGCAGTACTTC. Complete variable domain (other parts from reference TRBV11-1 and TRBJ2-7): EAEVAQSPRYKITEKSQAVAFWCDPISGHATLYWYRQILGQGPELLVQFQDESVVDDSQLPKDRFSAERLKGVDSTLKIQPAELGDSAMYLCASSLMGAYTSYEQYFGPGTRLTVT.

The CDR3 here is CASSIQGLGEAFF. The DNA of the CDR3 is TGTGCCAGCAGTATACAGGGGCTCGGTGAAGCTTTCTTT. This chain connects TRBV6-5 to TRBJ1-1; the match to TRBD1 covers 7 bases. The CDR3 loop spans 13 amino acids. J gave up 7 bases and V 5 bases, and 7 bases lay outside the gene matches. Germline V gene data show CDR1 as MNHEY and CDR2 as SVGAGI.

DNA for the CDR3: TGTGCCAGCAGCTTAGTACGGGCAGGGGGCTACACCTTC. Amino acids: CASSLVRAGGYTF. This chain joins TRBV11-1 and TRBJ1-2; TRBD1 might be the D (5 bases). Trimming left V 1 base short and J 8 bases short, with 11 bases between. Germline CDR1 is SGHAT and CDR2 is FQDESV (reference sequence). The CDR3 loop spans 13 amino acids.

The rearrangement joins TRBV29-1 to TRBJ1-2; 7 nucleotides agree with TRBD1. The CDR3 totals 12 residues. After removal of 6 bases from V and 2 bases from J, the junction contained 3 bases not matched to a gene. Germline V gene lookup returns CDR1 SQVTM and CDR2 ANQGSEA. Here the CDR3 reads CSVPTGNYGYTF. The CDR3 DNA sequence: TGCAGCGTCCCGACAGGGAACTATGGCTACACCTTC.

This clone showed up just once. A read error may produce the germline difference seen at one junction end. The gene calls are TRBV5-4 and TRBJ2-7; the match to TRBD1 covers 8 bases. Germline V gene lookup returns CDR1 SGHNT and CDR2 YYREEE (reference sequence). There are 15 residues in the CDR3. In DNA form, the CDR3 reads TGTGCCAGCAGCTCACCAGGGGGCGCTGCCTACGGGCAGTACTTC. Amino acids: CASSSPGGAAYGQYF.

The CDR3 DNA follows: TGTGCCAGCAGCCAAGAATCTAGCGCTAACACCGGGGAGCTGTTTTTT. Protein sequence: CASSQESSANTGELFF. V usage is TRBV4-2 and J usage is TRBJ2-2; perhaps TRBD2 as D (6 bases). This CDR3 region has 16 residues. With 0 bases removed from V and 2 bases from J, the gap between germline ends came to 10 bases. Looked up from germline, CDR1 is LGHNA and CDR2 is YNFKEQ.